The T cell receptor (beta chain) under discussion was sequenced for a study of tumor-infiltrating lymphocytes in primary liver carcinoma. This clonotype was seen only a few times. The CDR3 totals 14 residues. Germline V gene data show CDR1 as SEHNR and CDR2 as FQNEAQ (reference sequence). The J segment lost 1 base and the V segment lost 6 bases, leaving 2 bases of the junction unmatched. Starting from 500 ng of total RNA, TCR beta cDNA was produced with a primer in the constant region. Library construction for TCR beta comprised three nested multiplex PCR rounds performed with slightly modified ARM-PCR. Rounds one and two of PCR, each of 10 cycles, were primed with TRBV1-TRBV30 forward primers and a C-beta reverse primer. One entry per CDR3 protein, called by TCRdb with MiXCR from the multiplex PCR reads. The table lists approximately 73,000 distinct CDR3 sequences, about two thirds of them singletons, with roughly an eighth in the top ten.

Both RNA and DNA were isolated together from about 19-30 mg of bulk tissue that had not been sorted. The TCR was taken from a woman aged 60 to 75 with primary liver carcinoma and hepatitis B virus infection. The sequenced sample was liver tumor tissue from sampling region 4. Stated subset: tumor region T4, right-lateral pole. The J gene is TRBJ2-3, the V gene TRBV7-9; 9 bases line up with TRBD2. The DNA of the CDR3 is TGTGCCAGCAGTCCTAGCGGGGGCACAGATACGCAGTATTTT. Protein: CASSPSGGTDTQYF.